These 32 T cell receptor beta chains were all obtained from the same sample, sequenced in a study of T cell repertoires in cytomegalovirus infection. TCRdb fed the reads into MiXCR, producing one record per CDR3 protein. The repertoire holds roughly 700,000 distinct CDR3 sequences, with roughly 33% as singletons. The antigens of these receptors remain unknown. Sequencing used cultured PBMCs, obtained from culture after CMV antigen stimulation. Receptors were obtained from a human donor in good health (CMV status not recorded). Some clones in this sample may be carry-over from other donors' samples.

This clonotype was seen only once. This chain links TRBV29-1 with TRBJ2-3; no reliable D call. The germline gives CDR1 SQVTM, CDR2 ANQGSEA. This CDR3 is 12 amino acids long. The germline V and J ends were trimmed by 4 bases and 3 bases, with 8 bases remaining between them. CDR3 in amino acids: CSVGSSTDTQYF. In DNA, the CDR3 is TGCAGCGTTGGATCAAGTACAGATACGCAGTATTTT.

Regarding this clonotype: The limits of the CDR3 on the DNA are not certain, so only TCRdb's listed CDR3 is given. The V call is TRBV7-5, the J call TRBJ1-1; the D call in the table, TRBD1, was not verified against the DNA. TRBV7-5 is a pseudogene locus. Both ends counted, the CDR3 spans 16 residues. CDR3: CISVPRGDGEYTEAFF.

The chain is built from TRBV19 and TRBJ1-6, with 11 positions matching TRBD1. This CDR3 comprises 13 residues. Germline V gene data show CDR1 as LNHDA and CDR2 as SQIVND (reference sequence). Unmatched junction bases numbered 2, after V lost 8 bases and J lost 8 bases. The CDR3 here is CASSGQGDSPLHF. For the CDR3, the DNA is TGTGCCAGTTCGGGACAGGGGGATTCACCCCTCCACTTT. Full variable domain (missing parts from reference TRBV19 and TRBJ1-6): DGGITQSPKYLFRKEGQNVTLSCEQNLNHDAMYWYRQDPGQGLRLIYYSQIVNDFQKGDIAEGYSVSREKKESFPLTVTSAQKNPTAFYLCASSGQGDSPLHFGNGTRLTVT.

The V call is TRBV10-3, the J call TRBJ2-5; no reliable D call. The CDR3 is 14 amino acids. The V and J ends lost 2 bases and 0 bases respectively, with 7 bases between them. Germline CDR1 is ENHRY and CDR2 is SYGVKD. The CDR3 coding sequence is TGTGCCATCAGTGAGGGGTGGGACCAAGAGACCCAGTACTTC. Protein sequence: CAISEGWDQETQYF.

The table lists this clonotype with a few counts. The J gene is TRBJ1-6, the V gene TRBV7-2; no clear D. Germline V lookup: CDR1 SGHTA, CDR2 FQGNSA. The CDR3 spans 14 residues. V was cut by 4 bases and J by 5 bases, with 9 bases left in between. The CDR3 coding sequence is TGTGCCAGCAGCTCCAACTCTAATAATTCACCCCTCCACTTT. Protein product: CASSSNSNNSPLHF.

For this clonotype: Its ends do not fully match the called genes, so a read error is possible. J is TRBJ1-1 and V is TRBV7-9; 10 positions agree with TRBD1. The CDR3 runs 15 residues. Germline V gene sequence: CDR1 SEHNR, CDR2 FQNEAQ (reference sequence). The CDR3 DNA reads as TGTGCCAGCAACTTAGGGGACAGGGGGAACACTGAAGCTTTCTTT. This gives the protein CASNLGDRGNTEAFF.

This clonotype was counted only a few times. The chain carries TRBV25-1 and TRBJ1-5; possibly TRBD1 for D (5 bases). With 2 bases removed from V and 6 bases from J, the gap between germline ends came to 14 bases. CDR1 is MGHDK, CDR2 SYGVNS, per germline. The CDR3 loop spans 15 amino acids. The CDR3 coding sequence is TGTGCCAGCAGTGAAGTGGGGGGAGGTGGTCAGCCCCAGCATTTT. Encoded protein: CASSEVGGGGQPQHF.

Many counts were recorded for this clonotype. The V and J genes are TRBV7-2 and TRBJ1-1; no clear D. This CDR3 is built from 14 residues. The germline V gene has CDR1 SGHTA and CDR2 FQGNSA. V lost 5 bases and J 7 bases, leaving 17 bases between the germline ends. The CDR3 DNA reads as TGTGCCAGCAGCGCCTCCTCTGGAATGGTTGAAGCTTTCTTT. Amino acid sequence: CASSASSGMVEAFF.

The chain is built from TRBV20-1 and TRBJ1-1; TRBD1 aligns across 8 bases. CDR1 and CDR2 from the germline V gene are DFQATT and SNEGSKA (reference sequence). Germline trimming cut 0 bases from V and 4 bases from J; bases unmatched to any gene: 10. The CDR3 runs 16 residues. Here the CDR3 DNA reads TGCAGTGCTAGAGAGAGGAAGACAGGGGCCGGCACTGAAGCTTTCTTT. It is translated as CSARERKTGAGTEAFF.

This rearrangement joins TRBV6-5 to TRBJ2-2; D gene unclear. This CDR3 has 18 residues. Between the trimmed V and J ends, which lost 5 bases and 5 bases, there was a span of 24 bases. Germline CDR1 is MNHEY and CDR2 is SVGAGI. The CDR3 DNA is TGTGCCAGCAGTCCCGAAGGCTTCGGGCGGTTAGGGACCGGGGAGCTGTTTTTT. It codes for CASSPEGFGRLGTGELFF.

CDR3 residues: CASSPFAGGPYEQYF. CDR3 nucleotide sequence: TGTGCCAGCAGCCCATTTGCGGGGGGGCCCTACGAGCAGTACTTC. The genes are TRBV7-9 and TRBJ2-7; 9 bases match TRBD2. V dropped 5 bases and J dropped 2; count of bases not matched to a gene: 7. Per germline, CDR1 SEHNR and CDR2 FQNEAQ (reference sequence). The length of the CDR3 is 15 residues.

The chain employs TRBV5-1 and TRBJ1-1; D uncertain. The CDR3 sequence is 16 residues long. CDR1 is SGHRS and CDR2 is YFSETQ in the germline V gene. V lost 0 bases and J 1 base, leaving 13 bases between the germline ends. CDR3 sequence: CASSLDWGMTNTEAFF. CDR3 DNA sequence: TGCGCCAGCAGCTTGGATTGGGGAATGACGAACACTGAAGCTTTCTTT.

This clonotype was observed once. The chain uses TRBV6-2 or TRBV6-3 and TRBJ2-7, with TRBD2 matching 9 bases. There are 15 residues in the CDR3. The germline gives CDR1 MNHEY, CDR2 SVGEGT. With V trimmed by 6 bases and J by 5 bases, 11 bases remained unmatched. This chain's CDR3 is CASRRGTSIPHEQYF. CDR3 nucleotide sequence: TGTGCCAGCAGACGCGGGACTAGCATCCCCCACGAGCAGTACTTC.

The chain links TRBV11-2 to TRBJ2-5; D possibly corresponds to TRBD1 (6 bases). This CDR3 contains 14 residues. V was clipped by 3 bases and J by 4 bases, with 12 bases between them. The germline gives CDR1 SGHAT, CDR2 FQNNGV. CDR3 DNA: TGTGCCAGCAGCTTTGGCTGGGGGCCAGAGACCCAGTACTTC. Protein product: CASSFGWGPETQYF.

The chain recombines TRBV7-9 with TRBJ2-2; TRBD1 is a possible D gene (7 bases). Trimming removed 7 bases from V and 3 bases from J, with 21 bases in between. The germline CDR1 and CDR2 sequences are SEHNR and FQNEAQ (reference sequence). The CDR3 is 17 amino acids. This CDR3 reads CASTLDREAYDTGELFF. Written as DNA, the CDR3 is TGTGCCAGCACCCTCGACAGGGAGGCCTACGACACCGGGGAGCTGTTTTTT.

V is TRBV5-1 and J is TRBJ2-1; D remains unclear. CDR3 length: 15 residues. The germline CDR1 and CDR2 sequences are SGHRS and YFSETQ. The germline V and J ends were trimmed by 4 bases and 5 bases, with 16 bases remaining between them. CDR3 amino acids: CASSPGAPRNNEQFF. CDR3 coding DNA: TGCGCCAGCAGCCCCGGCGCCCCACGGAACAATGAGCAGTTCTTC.

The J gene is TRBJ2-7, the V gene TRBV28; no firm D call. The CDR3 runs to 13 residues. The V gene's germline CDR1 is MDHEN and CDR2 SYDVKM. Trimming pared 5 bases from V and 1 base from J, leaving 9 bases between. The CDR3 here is CASSPGWSYEQYF. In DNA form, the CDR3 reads TGTGCCAGCAGTCCCGGTTGGTCCTACGAGCAGTACTTC.

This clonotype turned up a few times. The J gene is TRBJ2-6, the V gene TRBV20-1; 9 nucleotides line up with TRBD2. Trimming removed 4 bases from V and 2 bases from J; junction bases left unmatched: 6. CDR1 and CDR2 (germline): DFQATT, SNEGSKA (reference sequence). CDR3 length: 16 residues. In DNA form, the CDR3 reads TGCAGTGCTATTCCGCGGGGGGGCCCTGGGGCCAACGTCCTGACTTTC. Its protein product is CSAIPRGGPGANVLTF.

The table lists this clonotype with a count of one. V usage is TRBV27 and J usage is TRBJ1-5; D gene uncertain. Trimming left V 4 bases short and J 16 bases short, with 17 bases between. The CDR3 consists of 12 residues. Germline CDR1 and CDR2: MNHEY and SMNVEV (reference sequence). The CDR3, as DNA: TGTGCCAGCAGTTCTCCCGGCGACGGACCCCATTTT. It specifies CASSSPGDGPHF.

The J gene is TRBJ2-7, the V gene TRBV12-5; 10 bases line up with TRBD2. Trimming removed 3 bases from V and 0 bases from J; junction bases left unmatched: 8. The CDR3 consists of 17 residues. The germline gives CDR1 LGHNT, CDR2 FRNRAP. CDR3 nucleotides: TGTGCTAGTGGTTTATGGGGACTAGCGATGAGCTCCTACGAGCAGTACTTC. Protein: CASGLWGLAMSSYEQYF.

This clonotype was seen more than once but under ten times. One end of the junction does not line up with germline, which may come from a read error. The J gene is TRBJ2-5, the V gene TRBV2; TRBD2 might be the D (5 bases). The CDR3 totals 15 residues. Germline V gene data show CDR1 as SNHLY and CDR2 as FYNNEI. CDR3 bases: TGTGCCAGCAGTAAAGCCGGGGTTCTCCAGGAGACCCAGTACTTC. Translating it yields CASSKAGVLQETQYF.

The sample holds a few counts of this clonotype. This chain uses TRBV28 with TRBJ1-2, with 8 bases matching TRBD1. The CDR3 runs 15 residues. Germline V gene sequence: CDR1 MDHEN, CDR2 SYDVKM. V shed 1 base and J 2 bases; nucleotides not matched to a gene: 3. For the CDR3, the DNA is TGTGCCAGCAGTTTATTAAGGACAGGGAACTATGGCTACACCTTC. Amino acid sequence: CASSLLRTGNYGYTF.

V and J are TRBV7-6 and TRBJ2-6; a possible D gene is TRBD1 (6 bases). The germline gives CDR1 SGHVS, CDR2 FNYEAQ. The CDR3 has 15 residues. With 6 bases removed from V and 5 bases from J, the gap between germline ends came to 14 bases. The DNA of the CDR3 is TGTGCCAGCAGGTCAGGGACACCCCGGGCCAACGTCCTGACTTTC. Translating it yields CASRSGTPRANVLTF.

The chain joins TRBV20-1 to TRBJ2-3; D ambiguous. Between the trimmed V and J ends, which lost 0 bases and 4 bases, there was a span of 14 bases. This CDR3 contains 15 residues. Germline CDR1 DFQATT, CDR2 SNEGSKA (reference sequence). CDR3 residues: CSAREPRGSPDTQYF. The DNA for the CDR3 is TGCAGTGCTAGAGAACCCCGCGGCAGTCCAGATACGCAGTATTTT.

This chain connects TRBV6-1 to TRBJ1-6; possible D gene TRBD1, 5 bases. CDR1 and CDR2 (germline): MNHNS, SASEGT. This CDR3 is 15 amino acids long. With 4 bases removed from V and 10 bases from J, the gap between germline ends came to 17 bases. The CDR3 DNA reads TGTGCCAGCAGTGGAACCGGGACGCTGGCCTCACCCCTCCACTTT. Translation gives CASSGTGTLASPLHF.

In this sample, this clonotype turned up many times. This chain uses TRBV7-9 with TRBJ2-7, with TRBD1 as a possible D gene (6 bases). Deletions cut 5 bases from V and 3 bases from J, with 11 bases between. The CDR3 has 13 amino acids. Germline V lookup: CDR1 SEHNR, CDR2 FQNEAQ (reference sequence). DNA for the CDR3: TGTGCCAGCAGCCCGGGACAATTCTACGAGCAGTACTTC. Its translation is CASSPGQFYEQYF.

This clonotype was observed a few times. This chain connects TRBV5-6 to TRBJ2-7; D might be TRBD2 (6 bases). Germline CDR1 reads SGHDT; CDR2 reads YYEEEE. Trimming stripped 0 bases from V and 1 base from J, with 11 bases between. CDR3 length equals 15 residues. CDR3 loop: CASSLGYGGSYEQYF. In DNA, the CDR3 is TGTGCCAGCAGCTTGGGGTACGGGGGATCCTACGAGCAGTACTTC.

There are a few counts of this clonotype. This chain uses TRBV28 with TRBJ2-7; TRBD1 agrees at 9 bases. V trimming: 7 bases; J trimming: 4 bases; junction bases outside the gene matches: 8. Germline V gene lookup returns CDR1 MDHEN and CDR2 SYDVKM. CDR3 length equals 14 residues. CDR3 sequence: CASTPGQGFYEQYF. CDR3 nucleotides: TGTGCCAGCACTCCGGGACAGGGATTTTACGAGCAGTACTTC.

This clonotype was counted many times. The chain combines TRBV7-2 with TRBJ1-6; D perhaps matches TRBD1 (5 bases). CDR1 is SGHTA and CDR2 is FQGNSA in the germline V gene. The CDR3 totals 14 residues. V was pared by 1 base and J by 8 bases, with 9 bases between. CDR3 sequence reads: CASSLVRADSPLHF. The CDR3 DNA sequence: TGTGCCAGCAGCTTAGTCAGGGCTGATTCACCCCTCCACTTT.

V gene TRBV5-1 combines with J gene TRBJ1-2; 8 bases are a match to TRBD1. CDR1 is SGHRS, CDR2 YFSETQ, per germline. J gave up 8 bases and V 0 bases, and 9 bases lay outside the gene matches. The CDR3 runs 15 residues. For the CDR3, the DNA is TGCGCCAGCAGCTTGGTTGCTGGGACAGGCAGCGGCTACACCTTC. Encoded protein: CASSLVAGTGSGYTF.

The CDR3 here is CASSVYDEQFF. DNA of the CDR3: TGTGCCAGCAGCGTTTATGATGAGCAGTTCTTC. The V and J genes are TRBV2 and TRBJ2-1; D call uncertain. Germline CDR1 reads SNHLY; CDR2 reads FYNNEI. This CDR3 contains 11 residues. The V and J ends lost 6 bases and 8 bases respectively, with 8 bases between them. The full variable domain, in which reference TRBV2 and TRBJ2-1 provide the parts outside the CDR3, is EPEVTQTPSHQVTQMGQEVILRCVPISNHLYFYWYRQILGQKVEFLVSFYNNEISEKSEIFDDQFSVERPDGSNFTLKIRSTKLEDSAMYFCASSVYDEQFFGPGTRLTVL.

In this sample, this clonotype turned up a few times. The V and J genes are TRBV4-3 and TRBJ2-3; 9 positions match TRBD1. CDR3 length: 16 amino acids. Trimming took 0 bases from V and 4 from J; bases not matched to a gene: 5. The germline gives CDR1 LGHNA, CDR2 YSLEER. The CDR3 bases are TGCGCCAGCAGCCAAGAGCCGGGACAGGGAGCAGATACGCAGTATTTT. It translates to CASSQEPGQGADTQYF.